Following are 2 T cell receptor beta chains from one sample sequenced in a study of cytomegalovirus exposure and HLA in healthy donors. Method: immunoSEQ multiplex PCR; TCRdb's copy keeps in-frame clones and lacks some. The profile covers about 360,000 clones, with 86% appearing a single time and over 0.75% taken by the ten largest. Source material: PBMCs. The receptors here all came from a woman aged 18-35 years in good health and CMV-seronegative.

The rearrangement joins TRBV4-2 to TRBJ2-7; D unresolved. Between the trimmed V and J ends, which lost 6 bases and 6 bases, there was a span of 9 bases. Germline CDR1 LGHNA, CDR2 YNFKEQ. The CDR3 has 11 residues. The CDR3 is CASSGGGEQYF. The CDR3 nucleotides read TGTGCCAGCAGTGGCGGTGGCGAGCAGTACTTC.

V is TRBV9 and J is TRBJ2-1; 13 bases fit TRBD2. CDR1 SGDLS and CDR2 YYNGEE come from the germline V gene. V was pared by 1 base and J by 9 bases, with 7 bases of the junction left unmatched. The CDR3 loop spans 16 amino acids. CDR3 amino acids: CASSVRTSGSTAEQFF. The CDR3 DNA is TGTGCCAGCAGCGTAAGGACTAGCGGGAGTACCGCTGAGCAGTTCTTC.